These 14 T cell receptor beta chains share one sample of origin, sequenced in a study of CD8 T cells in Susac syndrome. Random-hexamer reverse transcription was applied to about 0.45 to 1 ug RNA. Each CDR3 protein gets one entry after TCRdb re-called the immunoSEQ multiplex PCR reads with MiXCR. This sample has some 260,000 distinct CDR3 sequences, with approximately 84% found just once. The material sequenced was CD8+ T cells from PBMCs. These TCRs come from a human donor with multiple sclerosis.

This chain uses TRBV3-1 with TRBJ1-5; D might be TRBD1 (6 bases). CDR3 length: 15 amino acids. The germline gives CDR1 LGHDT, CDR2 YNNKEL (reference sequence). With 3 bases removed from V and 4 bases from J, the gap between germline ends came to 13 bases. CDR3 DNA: TGTGCCAGCAGCCAGACCCACAGGGCTAATCAGCCCCAGCATTTT. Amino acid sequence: CASSQTHRANQPQHF.

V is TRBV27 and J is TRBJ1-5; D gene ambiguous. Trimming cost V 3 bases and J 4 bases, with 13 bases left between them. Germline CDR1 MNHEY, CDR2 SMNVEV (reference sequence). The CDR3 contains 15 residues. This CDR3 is CASSLWAQGNQPQHF. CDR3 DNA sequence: TGTGCCAGCAGTTTGTGGGCCCAAGGGAATCAGCCCCAGCATTTT.

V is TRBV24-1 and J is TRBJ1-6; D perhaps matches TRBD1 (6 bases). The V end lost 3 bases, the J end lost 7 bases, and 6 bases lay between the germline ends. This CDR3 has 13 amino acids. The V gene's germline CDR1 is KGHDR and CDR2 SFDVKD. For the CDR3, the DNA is TGTGCCACCAGTGATACAGGGAATTCACCCCTCCACTTT. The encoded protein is CATSDTGNSPLHF.

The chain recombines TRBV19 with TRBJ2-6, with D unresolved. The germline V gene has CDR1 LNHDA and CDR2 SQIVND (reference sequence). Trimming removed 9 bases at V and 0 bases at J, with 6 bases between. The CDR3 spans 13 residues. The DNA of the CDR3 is TGTGCCAGGCAGTCCTCTGGGGCCAACGTCCTGACTTTC. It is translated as CARQSSGANVLTF.

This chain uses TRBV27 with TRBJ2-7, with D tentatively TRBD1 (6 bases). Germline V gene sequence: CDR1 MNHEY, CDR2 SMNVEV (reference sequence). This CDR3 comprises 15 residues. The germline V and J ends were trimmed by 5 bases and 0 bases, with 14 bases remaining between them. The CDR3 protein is CASSPLGAVSYEQYF. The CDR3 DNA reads TGTGCCAGCAGTCCGTTGGGGGCGGTCTCCTACGAGCAGTACTTC.

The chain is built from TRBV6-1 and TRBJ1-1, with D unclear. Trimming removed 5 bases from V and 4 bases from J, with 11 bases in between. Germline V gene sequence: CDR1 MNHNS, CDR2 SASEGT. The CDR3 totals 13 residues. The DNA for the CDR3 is TGTGCCAGCAGTCCCGGACCGGGCACTGAAGCTTTCTTT. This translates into CASSPGPGTEAFF.

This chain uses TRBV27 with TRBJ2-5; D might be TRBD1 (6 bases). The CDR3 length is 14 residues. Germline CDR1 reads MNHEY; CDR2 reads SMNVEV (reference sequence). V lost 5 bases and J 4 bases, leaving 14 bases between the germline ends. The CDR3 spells CASSRYRVGETQYF. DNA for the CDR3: TGTGCCAGCAGTCGTTACAGGGTCGGAGAGACCCAGTACTTC.

CDR3 DNA sequence: TGTGCCACCCTCGCCGCCTACGAGCAGTACTTC. Translation: CATLAAYEQYF. This chain joins TRBV10-3 and TRBJ2-7; D remains ambiguous. The CDR3 runs 11 residues. Germline-derived CDR1 and CDR2 are ENHRY and SYGVKD. Trimming removed 10 bases at V and 2 bases at J, with 9 bases between.

The CDR3 region has the DNA TGTGCCACGGCCGGGACTAGCAACGCTGAGCAGTTCTTC. Protein sequence: CATAGTSNAEQFF. The rearrangement uses TRBV24-1 and TRBJ2-1, with 9 bases that match TRBD2. The V and J ends lost 10 bases and 9 bases, in that order; junction bases with no gene match: 9. CDR1 and CDR2 (germline): KGHDR, SFDVKD. The CDR3 length is 13 residues.

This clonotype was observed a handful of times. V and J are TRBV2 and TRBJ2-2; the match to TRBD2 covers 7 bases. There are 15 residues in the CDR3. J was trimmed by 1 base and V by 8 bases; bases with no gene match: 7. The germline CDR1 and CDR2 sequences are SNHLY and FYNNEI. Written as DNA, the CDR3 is TGTGCCAGCGTCTCGGCTAGCGGGAACACCGGGGAGCTGTTTTTT. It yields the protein CASVSASGNTGELFF.

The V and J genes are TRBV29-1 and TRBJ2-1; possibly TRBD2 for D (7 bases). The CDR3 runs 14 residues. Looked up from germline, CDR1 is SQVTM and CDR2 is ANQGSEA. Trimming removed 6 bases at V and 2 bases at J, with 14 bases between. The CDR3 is CSVGKGGAYNEQFF. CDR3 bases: TGCAGCGTGGGGAAGGGGGGGGCCTACAATGAGCAGTTCTTC.

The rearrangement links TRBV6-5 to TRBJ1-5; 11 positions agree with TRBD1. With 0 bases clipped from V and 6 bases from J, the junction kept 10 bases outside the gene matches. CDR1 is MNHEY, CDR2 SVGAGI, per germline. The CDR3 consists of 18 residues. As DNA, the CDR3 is TGTGCCAGCAGTTACTCAAGTCGGACAGGGGGCAGAAGTCAGCCCCAGCATTTT. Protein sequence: CASSYSSRTGGRSQPQHF.

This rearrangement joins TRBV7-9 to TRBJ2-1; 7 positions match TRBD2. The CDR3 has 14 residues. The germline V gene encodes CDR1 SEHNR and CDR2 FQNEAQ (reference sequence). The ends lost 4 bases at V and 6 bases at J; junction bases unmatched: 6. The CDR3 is CASSWRERGNEQFF. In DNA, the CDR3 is TGTGCCAGCAGCTGGCGGGAGAGGGGCAATGAGCAGTTCTTC.

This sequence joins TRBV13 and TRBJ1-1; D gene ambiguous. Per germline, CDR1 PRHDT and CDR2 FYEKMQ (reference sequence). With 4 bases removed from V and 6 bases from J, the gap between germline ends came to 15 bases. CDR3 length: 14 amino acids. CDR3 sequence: CASSSILPVPEAFF. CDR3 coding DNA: TGTGCCAGCAGCTCTATTCTACCGGTACCTGAAGCTTTCTTT.